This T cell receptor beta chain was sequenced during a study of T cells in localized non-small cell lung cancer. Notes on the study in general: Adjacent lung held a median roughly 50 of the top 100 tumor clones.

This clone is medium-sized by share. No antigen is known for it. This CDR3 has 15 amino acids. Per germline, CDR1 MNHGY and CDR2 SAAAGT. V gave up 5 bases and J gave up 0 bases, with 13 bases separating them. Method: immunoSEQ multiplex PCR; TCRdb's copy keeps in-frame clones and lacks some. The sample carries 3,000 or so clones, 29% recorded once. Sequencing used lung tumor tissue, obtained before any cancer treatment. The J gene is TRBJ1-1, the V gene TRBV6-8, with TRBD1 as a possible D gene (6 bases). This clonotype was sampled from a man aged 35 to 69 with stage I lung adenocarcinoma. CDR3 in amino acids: CASSKGGSMNTEAFF. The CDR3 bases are TGTGCCAGCAGTAAGGGGGGGTCAATGAACACTGAAGCTTTCTTT.